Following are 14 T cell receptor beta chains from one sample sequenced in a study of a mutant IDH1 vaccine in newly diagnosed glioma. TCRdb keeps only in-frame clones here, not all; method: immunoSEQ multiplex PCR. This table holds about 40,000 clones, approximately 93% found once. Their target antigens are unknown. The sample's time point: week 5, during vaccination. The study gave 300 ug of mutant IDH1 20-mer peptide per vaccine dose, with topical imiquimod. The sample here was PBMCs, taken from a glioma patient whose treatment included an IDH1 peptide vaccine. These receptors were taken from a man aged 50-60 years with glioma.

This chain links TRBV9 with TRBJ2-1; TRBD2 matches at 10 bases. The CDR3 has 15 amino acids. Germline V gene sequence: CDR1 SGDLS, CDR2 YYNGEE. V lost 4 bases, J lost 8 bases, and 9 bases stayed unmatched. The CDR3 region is CASSKTSGGAHEQFF. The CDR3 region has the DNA TGTGCCAGCAGCAAGACCAGCGGGGGGGCCCATGAGCAGTTCTTC.

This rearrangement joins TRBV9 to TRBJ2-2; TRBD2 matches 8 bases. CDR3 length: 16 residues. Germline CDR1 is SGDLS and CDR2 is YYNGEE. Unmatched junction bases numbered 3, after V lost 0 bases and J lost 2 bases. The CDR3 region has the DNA TGTGCCAGCAGCGTAGAACTAGCGGCCAACACCGGGGAGCTGTTTTTT. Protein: CASSVELAANTGELFF.

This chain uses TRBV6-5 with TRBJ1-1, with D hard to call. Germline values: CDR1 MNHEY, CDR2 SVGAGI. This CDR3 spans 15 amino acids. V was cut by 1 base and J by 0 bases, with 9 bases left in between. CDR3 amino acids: CASSYYQSLNTEAFF. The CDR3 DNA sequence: TGTGCCAGCAGTTACTACCAGAGTCTGAACACTGAAGCTTTCTTT.

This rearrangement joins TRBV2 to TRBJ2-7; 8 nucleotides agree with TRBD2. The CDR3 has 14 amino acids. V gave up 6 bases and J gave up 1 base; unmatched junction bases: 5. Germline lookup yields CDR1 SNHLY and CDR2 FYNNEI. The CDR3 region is CASRELAVSYEQYF. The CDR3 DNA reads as TGTGCCAGCAGGGAACTAGCGGTGTCCTACGAGCAGTACTTC. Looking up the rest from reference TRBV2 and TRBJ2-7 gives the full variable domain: EPEVTQTPSHQVTQMGQEVILRCVPISNHLYFYWYRQILGQKVEFLVSFYNNEISEKSEIFDDQFSVERPDGSNFTLKIRSTKLEDSAMYFCASRELAVSYEQYFGPGTRLTVT.

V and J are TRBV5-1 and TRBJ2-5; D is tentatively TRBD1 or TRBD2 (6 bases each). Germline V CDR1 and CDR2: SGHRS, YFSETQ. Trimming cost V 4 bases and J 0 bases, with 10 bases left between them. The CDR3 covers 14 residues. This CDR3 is CASSRGDNQETQYF. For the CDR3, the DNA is TGCGCCAGCAGCAGGGGGGACAACCAAGAGACCCAGTACTTC.

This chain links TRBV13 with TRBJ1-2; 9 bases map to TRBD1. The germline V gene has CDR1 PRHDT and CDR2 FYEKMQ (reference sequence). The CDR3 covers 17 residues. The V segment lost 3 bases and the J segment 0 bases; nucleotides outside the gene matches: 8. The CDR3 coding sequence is TGTGCCAGCAGCTTTAGGACAGGGGTAATGGCTAACTATGGCTACACCTTC. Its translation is CASSFRTGVMANYGYTF.

The CDR3 region has the DNA TGTGCCAGCAGCTTTACAGGGTCGCGGACCGGGGAGCTGTTTTTT. It codes for CASSFTGSRTGELFF. J is TRBJ2-2 and V is TRBV5-4; D is possibly TRBD1 (6 bases). The CDR3 runs 15 residues. Germline V gene sequence: CDR1 SGHNT, CDR2 YYREEE (reference sequence). Trimming took off 2 bases at V and 5 bases at J, with 13 bases between the two ends. The full variable domain, rest sourced from reference TRBV5-4 and TRBJ2-2, is ETGVTQSPTHLIKTRGQQVTLRCSSQSGHNTVSWYQQALGQGPQFIFQYYREEENGRGNFPPRFSGLQFPNYSSELNVNALELDDSALYLCASSFTGSRTGELFFGEGSRLTVL.

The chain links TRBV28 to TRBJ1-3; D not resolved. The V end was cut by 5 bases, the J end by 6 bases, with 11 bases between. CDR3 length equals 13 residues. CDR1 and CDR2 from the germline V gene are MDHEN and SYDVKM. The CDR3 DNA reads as TGTGCCAGCAGTACGCCCACTCTAAACACCATATATTTT. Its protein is CASSTPTLNTIYF.

The CDR3 here is CASSLGTGGINIQYF. The CDR3 coding sequence is TGCGCCAGCAGCTTGGGGACAGGGGGCATTAACATTCAGTACTTC. The chain joins TRBV5-1 to TRBJ2-4; 11 positions agree with TRBD1. Germline CDR1 reads SGHRS; CDR2 reads YFSETQ. Unmatched junction bases numbered 3, after V lost 0 bases and J lost 7 bases. The CDR3 spans 15 residues.

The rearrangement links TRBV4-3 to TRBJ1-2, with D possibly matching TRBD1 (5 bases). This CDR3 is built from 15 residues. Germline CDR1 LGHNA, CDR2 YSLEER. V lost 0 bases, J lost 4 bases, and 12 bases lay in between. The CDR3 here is CASSQDVNRFYGYTF. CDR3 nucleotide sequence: TGCGCCAGCAGCCAAGATGTGAACAGGTTCTATGGCTACACCTTC.

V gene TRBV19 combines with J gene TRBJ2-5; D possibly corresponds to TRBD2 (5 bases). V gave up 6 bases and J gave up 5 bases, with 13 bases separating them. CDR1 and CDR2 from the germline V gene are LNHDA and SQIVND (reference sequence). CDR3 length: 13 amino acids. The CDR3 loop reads CASRRNGMETQYF. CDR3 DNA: TGTGCCAGTAGAAGGAACGGGATGGAGACCCAGTACTTC.

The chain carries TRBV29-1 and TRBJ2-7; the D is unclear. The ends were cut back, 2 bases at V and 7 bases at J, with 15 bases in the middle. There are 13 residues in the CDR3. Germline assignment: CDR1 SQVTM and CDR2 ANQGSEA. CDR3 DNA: TGCAGCGTTGAAATGAAACTGGGTACGGAGCAGTACTTC. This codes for CSVEMKLGTEQYF.

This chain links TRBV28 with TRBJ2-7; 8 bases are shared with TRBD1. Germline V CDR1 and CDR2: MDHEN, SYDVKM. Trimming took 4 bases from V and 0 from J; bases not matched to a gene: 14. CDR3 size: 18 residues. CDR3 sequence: CASSSHPSDRAYSYEQYF. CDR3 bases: TGTGCCAGCAGTTCGCACCCATCGGACAGGGCCTACTCCTACGAGCAGTACTTC.

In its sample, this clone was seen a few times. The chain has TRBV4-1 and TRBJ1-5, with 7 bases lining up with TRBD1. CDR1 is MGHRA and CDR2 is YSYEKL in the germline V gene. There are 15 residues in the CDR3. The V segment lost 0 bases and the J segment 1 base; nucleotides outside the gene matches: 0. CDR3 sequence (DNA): TGCGCCAGCAGCCAAGACAGGGGGAGCAATCAGCCCCAGCATTTT. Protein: CASSQDRGSNQPQHF.